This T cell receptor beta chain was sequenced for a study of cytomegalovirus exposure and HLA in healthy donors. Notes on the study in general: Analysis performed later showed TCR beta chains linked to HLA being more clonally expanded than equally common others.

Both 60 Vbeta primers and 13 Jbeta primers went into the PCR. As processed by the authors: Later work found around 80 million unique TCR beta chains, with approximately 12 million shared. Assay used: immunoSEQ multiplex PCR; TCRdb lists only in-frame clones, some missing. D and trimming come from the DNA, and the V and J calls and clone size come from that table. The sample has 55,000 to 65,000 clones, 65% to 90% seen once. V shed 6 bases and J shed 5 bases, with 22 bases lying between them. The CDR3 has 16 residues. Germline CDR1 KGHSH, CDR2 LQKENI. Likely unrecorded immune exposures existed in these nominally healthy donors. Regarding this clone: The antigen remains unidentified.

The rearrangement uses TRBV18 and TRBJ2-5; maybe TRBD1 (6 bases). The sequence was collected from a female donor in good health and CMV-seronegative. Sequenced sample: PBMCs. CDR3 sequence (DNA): TGTGCCAGCTCGTCCCCCCCCGCAGGGGTAGTGGAGACCCAGTACTTC. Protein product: CASSSPPAGVVETQYF.